The source of this TCR beta chain is a study of PD-1 blockade in mismatch repair-deficient tumors. Here immunoSEQ multiplex PCR was the method, and the copy in TCRdb shows in-frame clones only, minus some. In the table there are under 85,000 clones, more than 75% of which are singletons. The V and J ends lost 4 bases and 2 bases respectively, with 13 bases between them. Germline lookup yields CDR1 SGHRS and CDR2 YFSETQ. The CDR3 is 15 amino acids. This receptor was taken from an adult with mismatch repair-deficient cancer. Material: peripheral blood, obtained 2 weeks after starting pembrolizumab. The V call is TRBV5-1, the J call TRBJ2-1, with a possible D match to TRBD2 (6 bases). CDR3 in amino acids: CASSPGTVTYNEQFF. As DNA, the CDR3 is TGCGCCAGCAGCCCCGGGACTGTCACCTACAATGAGCAGTTCTTC.